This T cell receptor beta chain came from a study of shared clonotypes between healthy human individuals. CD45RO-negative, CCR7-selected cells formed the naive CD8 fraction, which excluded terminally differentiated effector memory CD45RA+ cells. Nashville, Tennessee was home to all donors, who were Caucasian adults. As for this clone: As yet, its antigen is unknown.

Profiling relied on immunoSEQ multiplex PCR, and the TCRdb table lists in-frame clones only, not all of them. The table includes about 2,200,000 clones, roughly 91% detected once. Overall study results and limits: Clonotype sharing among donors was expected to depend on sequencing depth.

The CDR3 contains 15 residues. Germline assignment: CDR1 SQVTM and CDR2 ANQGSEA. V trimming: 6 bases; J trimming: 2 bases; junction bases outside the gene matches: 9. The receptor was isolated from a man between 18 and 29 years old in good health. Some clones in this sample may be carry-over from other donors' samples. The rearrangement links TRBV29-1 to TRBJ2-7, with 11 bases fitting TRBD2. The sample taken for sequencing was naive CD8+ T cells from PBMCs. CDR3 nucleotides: TGCAGCGTAGCTGGGACTAGCGGCATCCCCTACGAGCAGTACTTC. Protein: CSVAGTSGIPYEQYF.